This T cell receptor beta chain is drawn from a study of T cells in tuberculosis. TCR-alpha and TCR-beta chains were sequenced unpaired. The assay was immunoSEQ multiplex PCR, and TCRdb's table has in-frame clones only and misses some. The sample comprises about 88,000 clones, roughly 88% of which are singletons, and approximately 2% rests with the top ten. CDR1 is MGHDK and CDR2 is SYGVNS in the germline V gene. V was trimmed by 7 bases and J by 3 bases, leaving 12 bases between them. The CDR3 is 13 residues long. Cells were sorted from thawed PBMC rested overnight and stained with GMM-loaded CD1B tetramer, viability dye and anti-CD3. C32 glucose monomycolate from Rhodococcus equi was loaded onto the CD1B tetramers. PBMC for tetramer sorting were first depleted of CD14-expressing monocytes. From each donor, about 100,000 tetramer-negative cells were sorted. Whole-study findings and limits: Low-affinity CD1B-GMM tetramer-binding T cells may have been missed.

Input material: CD1b-GMM tetramer-negative cells sorted from PBMCs. V and J are TRBV25-1 and TRBJ1-1; D is uncertain. The receptor's source is an adult woman with latent tuberculosis. The CDR3 is CASMSGRDTEAFF. The CDR3 region has the DNA TGTGCCAGCATGTCGGGGAGGGACACTGAAGCTTTCTTT.